The 10 T cell receptor beta chains presented below share a single source sample, sequenced in a study of post-analysis software for immune sequencing data. The study, taken as a whole, reports: Comparison of patients with controls showed roughly five TRBV segments more frequent in patients, TRBV5-6, TRBV5-1 and TRBV20-1 among them.

Incorporated into the TCR beta cDNA libraries were unique molecular identifiers, which served to reduce PCR and sequencing biases. Using its own MiXCR run on the PCR reads, TCRdb lists one record per CDR3 protein. Of roughly 180,000 distinct CDR3 sequences listed, approximately 28% are singletons. Antigen specificity for these receptors is unknown. Sequencing was done on a sample of blood. These receptors all stem from a girl aged 5 to 17 with multiple sclerosis.

This clonotype was picked up many times. V is TRBV29-1 and J is TRBJ2-1; 7 bases map to TRBD2. The J segment lost 8 bases and the V segment lost 7 bases, leaving 11 bases of the junction unmatched. This CDR3 comprises 13 residues. Germline V gives CDR1 SQVTM, CDR2 ANQGSEA. The CDR3 protein is CSGEGSGWDEQFF. Written as DNA, the CDR3 is TGCAGCGGCGAGGGTAGCGGGTGGGATGAGCAGTTCTTC.

Comments on this clonotype: Possible read error: a much larger clone is one base away. The CDR3 bases are TGCGCCAGCAGCTTGATTAGCGGGGGGGCCTACAATGAGCAGTTCTTC. Residues: CASSLISGGAYNEQFF. This chain connects TRBV5-1 to TRBJ2-1; 11 bases are a match to TRBD2. The V gene end was trimmed by 1 base and the J gene end by 2 bases; junction bases not matched to a gene: 2. CDR3 length: 16 residues. The germline V gene has CDR1 SGHRS and CDR2 YFSETQ.

This chain uses TRBV6-4 with TRBJ1-1; a weak D match, TRBD1 (5 bases). CDR1 and CDR2 (germline): MRHNA, SNTAGT. V lost 2 bases to trimming and J lost 2 bases, with 6 bases between them. The CDR3 is made up of 13 amino acids. The CDR3 sequence: CASSDRDNTEAFF. For the CDR3, the DNA is TGTGCCAGCAGTGACCGGGACAACACTGAAGCTTTCTTT.

A note on this clonotype: This may stem from a read error, because a much larger clone lies one nucleotide away. The V gene is TRBV7-3, the J gene TRBJ1-1; D is undetermined. V lost 8 bases and J lost 3, with 13 bases in between. The CDR3 totals 13 residues. Looked up from germline, CDR1 is SGHTA and CDR2 is FQGTGA. The CDR3 here is CASGRTSDTEAFF. The CDR3, as DNA: TGTGCCAGCGGCCGGACCTCGGACACTGAAGCTTTCTTT. The full variable domain, its missing parts supplied by reference TRBV7-3 and TRBJ1-1, is GAGVSQTPSNKVTEKGKYVELRCDPISGHTALYWYRQSLGQGPEFLIYFQGTGAADDSGLPNDRFFAVRPEGSVSTLKIQRTERGDSAVYLCASGRTSDTEAFFGQGTRLTVV.

Points on this clonotype: This sequence may be a read error, since a much larger clone differs from it by one base. The V gene is TRBV20-1, the J gene TRBJ2-5; 7 bases fit TRBD2. Germline CDR1 DFQATT, CDR2 SNEGSKA (reference sequence). V gave up 0 bases and J gave up 11 bases; unmatched junction bases: 18. The CDR3 loop spans 16 amino acids. CDR3 amino acids: CSARDPSGASYNEQYF. In DNA form, the CDR3 reads TGCAGTGCTAGAGATCCCAGCGGGGCTTCCTACAATGAGCAGTACTTC.

This clonotype was found many times. The rearrangement joins TRBV12-3 or TRBV12-4 to TRBJ1-2, with 7 positions matching TRBD1. The V gene end was trimmed by 5 bases and the J gene end by 4 bases; junction bases not matched to a gene: 10. This CDR3 comprises 15 residues. CDR3 amino acids: CASSPTGAATYGYTF. In nucleotides, the CDR3 is TGTGCCAGCAGTCCCACAGGGGCCGCAACCTATGGCTACACCTTC.

As for this clonotype: This may be a read error: a much more frequent sequence differs by one nucleotide. V is TRBV14 and J is TRBJ2-7; D is undetermined. Germline-derived CDR1 and CDR2 are SGHDN and FVKESK. The CDR3 has 17 amino acids. Trimming took 6 bases from V and 7 from J, leaving 28 bases between them. CDR3: CASRPLTASPMENEQYF. For the CDR3, the DNA is TGTGCCAGCAGACCGTTGACCGCAAGCCCGATGGAGAATGAGCAGTACTTC.

The J gene is TRBJ1-2, the V gene TRBV5-1; tentative D call: TRBD1 (6 bases). Between the trimmed V and J ends, which lost 2 bases and 6 bases, there was a span of 14 bases. The CDR3 sequence is 14 residues long. CDR1 SGHRS and CDR2 YFSETQ come from the germline V gene. CDR3 amino acids: CASSFHTGYDGYTF. CDR3 nucleotide sequence: TGCGCCAGCAGCTTCCACACAGGGTATGATGGCTACACCTTC.

This clonotype showed up many times. The CDR3 protein is CATSTGSYNSPLHF. The CDR3 DNA reads TGTGCCACCAGCACCGGATCCTATAATTCACCCCTCCACTTT. This rearrangement joins TRBV15 to TRBJ1-6; D not resolved. V gave up 4 bases and J gave up 1 base, with 5 bases separating them. The CDR3 totals 14 residues. Germline V gene sequence: CDR1 LNHNV, CDR2 YYDKDF (reference sequence). The complete variable domain, with remaining parts taken from reference TRBV15 and TRBJ1-6, reads DAMVIQNPRYQVTQFGKPVTLSCSQTLNHNVMYWYQQKSSQAPKLLFHYYDKDFNNEADTPDNFQSRRPNTSFCFLDIRSPGLGDTAMYLCATSTGSYNSPLHFGNGTRLTVT.

The rearrangement uses TRBV3-1 and TRBJ2-7; maybe TRBD2 (7 bases). Deletions cut 11 bases from V and 6 bases from J, with 17 bases between. This CDR3 is built from 12 residues. Germline V gene sequence: CDR1 LGHDT, CDR2 YNNKEL (reference sequence). Written as DNA, the CDR3 is TGTGCCTGGACCGTCGGGGGGCGCGAGCAGTACTTC. It is translated as CAWTVGGREQYF.